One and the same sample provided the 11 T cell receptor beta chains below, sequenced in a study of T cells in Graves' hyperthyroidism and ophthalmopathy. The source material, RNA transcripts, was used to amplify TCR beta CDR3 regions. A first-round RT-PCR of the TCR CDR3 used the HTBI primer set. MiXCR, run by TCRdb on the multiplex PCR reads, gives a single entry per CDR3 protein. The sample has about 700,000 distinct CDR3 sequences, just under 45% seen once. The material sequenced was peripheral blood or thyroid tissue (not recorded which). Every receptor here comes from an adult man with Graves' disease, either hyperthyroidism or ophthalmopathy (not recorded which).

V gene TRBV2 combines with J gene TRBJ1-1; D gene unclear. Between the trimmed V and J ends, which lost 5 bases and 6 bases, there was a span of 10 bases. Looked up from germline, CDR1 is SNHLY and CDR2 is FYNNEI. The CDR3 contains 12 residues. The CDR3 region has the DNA TGTGCCAGCAGTCACGAGGGCGCTGAAGCTTTCTTT. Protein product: CASSHEGAEAFF.

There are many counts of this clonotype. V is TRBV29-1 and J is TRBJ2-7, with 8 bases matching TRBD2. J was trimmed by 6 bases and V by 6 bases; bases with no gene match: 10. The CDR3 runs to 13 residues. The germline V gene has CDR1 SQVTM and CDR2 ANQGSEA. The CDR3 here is CSVVNGGGREQYF. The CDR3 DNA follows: TGCAGCGTGGTGAACGGGGGGGGTCGCGAGCAGTACTTC.

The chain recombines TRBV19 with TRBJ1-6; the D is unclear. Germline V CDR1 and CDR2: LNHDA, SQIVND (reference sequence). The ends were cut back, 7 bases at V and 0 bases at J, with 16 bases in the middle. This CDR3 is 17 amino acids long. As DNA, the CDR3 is TGTGCCAGTACTCTTCGAGGGAAGGGCTCCTATAATTCACCCCTCCACTTT. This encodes CASTLRGKGSYNSPLHF.

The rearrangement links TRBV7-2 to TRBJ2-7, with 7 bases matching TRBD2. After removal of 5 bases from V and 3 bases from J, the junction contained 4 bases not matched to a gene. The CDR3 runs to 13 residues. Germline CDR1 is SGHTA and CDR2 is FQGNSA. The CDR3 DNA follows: TGTGCCAGCAGCCGGGACTACCTCTACGAGCAGTACTTC. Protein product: CASSRDYLYEQYF.

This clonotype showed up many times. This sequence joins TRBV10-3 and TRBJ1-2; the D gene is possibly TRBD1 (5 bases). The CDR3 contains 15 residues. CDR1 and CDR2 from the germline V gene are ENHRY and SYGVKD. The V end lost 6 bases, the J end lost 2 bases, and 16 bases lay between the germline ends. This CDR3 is CAISSQGAGNYGYTF. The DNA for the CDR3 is TGTGCCATCAGCTCCCAGGGCGCGGGGAACTATGGCTACACCTTC.

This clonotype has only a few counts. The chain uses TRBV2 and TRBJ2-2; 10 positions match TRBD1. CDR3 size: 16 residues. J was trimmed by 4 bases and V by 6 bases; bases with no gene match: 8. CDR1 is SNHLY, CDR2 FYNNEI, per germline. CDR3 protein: CASSHRQGAGTGELFF. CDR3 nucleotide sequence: TGTGCCAGCAGCCATAGACAGGGGGCAGGCACCGGGGAGCTGTTTTTT.

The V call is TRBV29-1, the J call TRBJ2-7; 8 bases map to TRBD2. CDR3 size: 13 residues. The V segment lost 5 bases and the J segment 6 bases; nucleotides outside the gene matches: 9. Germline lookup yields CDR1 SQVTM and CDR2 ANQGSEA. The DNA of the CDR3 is TGCAGCGTTAACAGCGGGAGATCTCTCGAGCAGTACTTC. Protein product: CSVNSGRSLEQYF.

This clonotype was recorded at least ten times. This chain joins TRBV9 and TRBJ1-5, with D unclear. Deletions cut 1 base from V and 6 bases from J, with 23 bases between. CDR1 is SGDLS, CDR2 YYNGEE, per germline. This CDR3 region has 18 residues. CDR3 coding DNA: TGTGCCAGCAGCGTACCGCCGCGGACGTTCGGAGTGCGTCAGCCCCAGCATTTT. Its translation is CASSVPPRTFGVRQPQHF.

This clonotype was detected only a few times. CDR3 region: CASSKIAGTNNSPLHF. The DNA of the CDR3 is TGTGCCAGCAGCAAAATAGCCGGGACCAATAATTCACCCCTCCACTTT. The V call is TRBV9, the J call TRBJ1-6, with D perhaps matching TRBD1 (5 bases). Germline-derived CDR1 and CDR2 are SGDLS and YYNGEE. The CDR3 has 16 amino acids. Trimming shortened V by 4 bases and J by 5 bases, and 16 bases separated the two germline ends. The full variable domain, with the rest looked up from reference TRBV9 and TRBJ1-6, is DSGVTQTPKHLITATGQRVTLRCSPRSGDLSVYWYQQSLDQGLQFLIQYYNGEERAKGNILERFSAQQFPDLHSELNLSSLELGDSALYFCASSKIAGTNNSPLHFGNGTRLTVT.

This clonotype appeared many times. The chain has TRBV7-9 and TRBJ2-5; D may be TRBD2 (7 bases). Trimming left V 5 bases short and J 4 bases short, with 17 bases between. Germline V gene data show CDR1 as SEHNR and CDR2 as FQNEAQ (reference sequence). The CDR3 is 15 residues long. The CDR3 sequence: CASSRTGGGGETQYF. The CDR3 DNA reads TGTGCCAGCAGCCGAACGGGGGGCGGAGGAGAGACCCAGTACTTC.

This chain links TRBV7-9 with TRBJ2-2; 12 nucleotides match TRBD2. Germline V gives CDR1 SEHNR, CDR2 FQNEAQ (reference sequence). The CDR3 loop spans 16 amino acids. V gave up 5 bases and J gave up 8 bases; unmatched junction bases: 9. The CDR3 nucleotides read TGTGCCAGCAGCCCCCTAGCGGGAGGGCCGAGAGGGGAGCTGTTTTTT. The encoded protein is CASSPLAGGPRGELFF.